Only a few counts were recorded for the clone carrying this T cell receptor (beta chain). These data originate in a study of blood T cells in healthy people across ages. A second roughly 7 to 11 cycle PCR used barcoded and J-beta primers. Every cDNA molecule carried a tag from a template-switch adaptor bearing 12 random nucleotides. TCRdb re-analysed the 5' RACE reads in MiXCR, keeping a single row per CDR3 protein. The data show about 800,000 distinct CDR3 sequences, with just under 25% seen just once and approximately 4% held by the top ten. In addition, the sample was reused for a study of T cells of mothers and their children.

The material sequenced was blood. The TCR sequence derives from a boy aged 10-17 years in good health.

CDR3 sequence reads: CSVENGYEQYF. DNA for the CDR3: TGCAGCGTTGAAAACGGCTACGAGCAGTACTTC. The V gene is TRBV29-1, the J gene TRBJ2-5; the D is unclear. The end of the DNA is better explained by TRBJ2-7, so the J call may be wrong. This CDR3 is built from 11 residues. CDR1 is SQVTM, CDR2 ANQGSEA, per germline.